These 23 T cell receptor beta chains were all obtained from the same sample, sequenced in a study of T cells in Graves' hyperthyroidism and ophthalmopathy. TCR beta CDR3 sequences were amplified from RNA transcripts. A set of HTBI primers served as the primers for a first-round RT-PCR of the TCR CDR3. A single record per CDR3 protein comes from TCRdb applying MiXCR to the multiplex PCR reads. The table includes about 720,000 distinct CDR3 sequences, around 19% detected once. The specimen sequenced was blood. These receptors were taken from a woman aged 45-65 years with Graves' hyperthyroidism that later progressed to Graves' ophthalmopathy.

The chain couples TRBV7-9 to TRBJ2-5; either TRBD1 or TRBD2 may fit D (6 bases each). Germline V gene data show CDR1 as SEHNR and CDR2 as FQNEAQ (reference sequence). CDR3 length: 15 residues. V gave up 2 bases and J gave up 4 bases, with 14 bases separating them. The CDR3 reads CASSLMGGLGETQYF. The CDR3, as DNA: TGTGCCAGCAGCTTAATGGGGGGCCTGGGAGAGACCCAGTACTTC.

CDR3: CATSTGGGGNQPQHF. CDR3 DNA: TGTGCCACCAGTACAGGGGGCGGGGGGAATCAGCCCCAGCATTTT. The chain recombines TRBV24-1 with TRBJ1-5; 9 bases fit TRBD1. In germline, CDR1 is KGHDR, CDR2 SFDVKD. The CDR3 is 15 amino acids. The V gene end was trimmed by 6 bases and the J gene end by 4 bases; junction bases not matched to a gene: 6.

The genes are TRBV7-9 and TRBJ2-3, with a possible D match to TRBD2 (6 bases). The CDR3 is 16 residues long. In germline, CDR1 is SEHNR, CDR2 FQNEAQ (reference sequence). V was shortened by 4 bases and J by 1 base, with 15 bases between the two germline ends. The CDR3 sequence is CASSSLLWGGTDTQYF. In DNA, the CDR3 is TGTGCCAGCAGCTCCCTCCTGTGGGGGGGCACAGATACGCAGTATTTT.

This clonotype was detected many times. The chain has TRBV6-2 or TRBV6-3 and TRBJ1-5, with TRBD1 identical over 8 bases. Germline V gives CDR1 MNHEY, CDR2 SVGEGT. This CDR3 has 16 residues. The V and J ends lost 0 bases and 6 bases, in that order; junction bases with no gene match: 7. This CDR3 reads CASSYSTRGRGQPQHF. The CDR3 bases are TGTGCCAGCAGTTACTCGACCAGGGGGCGCGGTCAGCCCCAGCATTTT.

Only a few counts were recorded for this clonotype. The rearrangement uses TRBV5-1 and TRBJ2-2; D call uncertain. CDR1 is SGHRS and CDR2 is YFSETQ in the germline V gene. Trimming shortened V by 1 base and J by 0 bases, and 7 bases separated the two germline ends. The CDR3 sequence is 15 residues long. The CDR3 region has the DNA TGCGCCAGCAGCTTGCCGGCAGCGAACACCGGGGAGCTGTTTTTT. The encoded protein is CASSLPAANTGELFF.

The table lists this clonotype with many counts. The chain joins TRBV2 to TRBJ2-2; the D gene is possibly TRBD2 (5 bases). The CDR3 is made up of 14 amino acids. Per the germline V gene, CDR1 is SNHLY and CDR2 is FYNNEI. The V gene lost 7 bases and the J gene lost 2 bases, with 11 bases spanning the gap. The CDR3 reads CASTGLLNTGELFF. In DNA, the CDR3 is TGTGCCAGCACCGGACTTCTAAACACCGGGGAGCTGTTTTTT.

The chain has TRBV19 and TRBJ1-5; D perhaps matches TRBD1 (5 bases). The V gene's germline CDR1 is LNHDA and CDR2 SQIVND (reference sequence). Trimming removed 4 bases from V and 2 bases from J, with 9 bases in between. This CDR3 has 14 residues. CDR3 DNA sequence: TGTGCCAGTAGTAAAGGGGTCGGCAATCAGCCCCAGCATTTT. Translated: CASSKGVGNQPQHF.

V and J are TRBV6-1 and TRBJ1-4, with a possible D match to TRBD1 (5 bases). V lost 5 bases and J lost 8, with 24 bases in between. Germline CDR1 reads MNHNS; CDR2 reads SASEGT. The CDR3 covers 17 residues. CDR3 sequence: CASSPRFGTGEGEKLFF. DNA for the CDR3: TGTGCCAGCAGTCCTCGCTTCGGGACGGGGGAAGGAGAAAAACTGTTTTTT.

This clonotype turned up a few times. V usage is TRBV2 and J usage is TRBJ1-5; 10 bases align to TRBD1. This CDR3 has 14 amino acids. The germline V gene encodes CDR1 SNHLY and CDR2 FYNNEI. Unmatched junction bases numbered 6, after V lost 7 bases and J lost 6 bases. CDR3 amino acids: CASNWDRGSQPQHF. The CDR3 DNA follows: TGTGCCAGCAACTGGGACAGGGGAAGTCAGCCCCAGCATTTT.

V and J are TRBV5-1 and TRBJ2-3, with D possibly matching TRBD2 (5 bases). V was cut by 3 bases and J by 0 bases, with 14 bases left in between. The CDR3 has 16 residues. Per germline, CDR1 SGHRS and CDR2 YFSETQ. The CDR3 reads CASSSLSSASTDTQYF. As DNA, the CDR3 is TGCGCCAGCAGCTCGCTGAGTAGCGCAAGCACAGATACGCAGTATTTT.

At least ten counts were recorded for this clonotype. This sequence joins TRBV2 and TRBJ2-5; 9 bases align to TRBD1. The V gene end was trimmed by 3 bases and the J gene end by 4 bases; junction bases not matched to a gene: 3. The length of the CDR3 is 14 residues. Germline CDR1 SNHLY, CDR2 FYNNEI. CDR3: CASSEDRGLETQYF. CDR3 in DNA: TGTGCCAGCAGTGAGGACAGGGGATTAGAGACCCAGTACTTC.

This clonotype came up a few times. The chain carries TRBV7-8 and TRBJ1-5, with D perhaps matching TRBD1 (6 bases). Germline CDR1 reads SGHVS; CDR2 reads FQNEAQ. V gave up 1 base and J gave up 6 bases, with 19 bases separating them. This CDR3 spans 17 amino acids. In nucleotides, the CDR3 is TGTGCCAGCAGCTTAGGGCCTATGAGACAGGCGATTCAGCCCCAGCATTTT. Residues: CASSLGPMRQAIQPQHF. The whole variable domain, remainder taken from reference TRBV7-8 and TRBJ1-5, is GAGVSQSPRYKVAKRGQDVALRCDPISGHVSLFWYQQALGQGPEFLTYFQNEAQLDKSGLPSDRFFAERPEGSVSTLKIQRTQQEDSAVYLCASSLGPMRQAIQPQHFGDGTRLSIL.

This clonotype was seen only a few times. In DNA form, the CDR3 reads TGTGCCATCAGTGGGACTAATTCCGACAATGAGCAGTTCTTC. Translation: CAISGTNSDNEQFF. The chain links TRBV10-3 to TRBJ2-1, with D maybe TRBD2 (6 bases). The V gene lost 4 bases and the J gene lost 5 bases, with 12 bases spanning the gap. Germline V lookup: CDR1 ENHRY, CDR2 SYGVKD. The CDR3 is 14 amino acids.

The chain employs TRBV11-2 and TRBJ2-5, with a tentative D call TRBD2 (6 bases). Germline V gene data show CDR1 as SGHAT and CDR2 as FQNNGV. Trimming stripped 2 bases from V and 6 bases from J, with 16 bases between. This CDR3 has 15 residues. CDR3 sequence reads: CASSLIRGGMKTQYF. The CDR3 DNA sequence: TGTGCCAGCAGCTTAATTAGGGGAGGTATGAAGACCCAGTACTTC.

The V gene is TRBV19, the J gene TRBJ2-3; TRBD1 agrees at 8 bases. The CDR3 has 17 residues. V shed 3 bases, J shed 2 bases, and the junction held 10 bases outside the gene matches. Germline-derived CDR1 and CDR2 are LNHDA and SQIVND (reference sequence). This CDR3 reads CASSITLRQGTTDTQYF. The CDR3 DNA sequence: TGTGCCAGTAGTATTACCCTTAGACAGGGGACCACAGATACGCAGTATTTT.

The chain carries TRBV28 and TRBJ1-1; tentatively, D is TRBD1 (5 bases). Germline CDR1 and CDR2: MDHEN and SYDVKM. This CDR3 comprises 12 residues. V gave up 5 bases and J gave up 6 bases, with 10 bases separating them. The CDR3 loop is CASSKGKAEAFF. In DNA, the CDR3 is TGTGCCAGCAGTAAGGGGAAGGCTGAAGCTTTCTTT. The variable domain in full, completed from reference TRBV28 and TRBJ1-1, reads DVKVTQSSRYLVKRTGEKVFLECVQDMDHENMFWYRQDPGLGLRLIYFSYDVKMKEKGDIPEGYSVSREKKERFSLILESASTNQTSMYLCASSKGKAEAFFGQGTRLTVV.

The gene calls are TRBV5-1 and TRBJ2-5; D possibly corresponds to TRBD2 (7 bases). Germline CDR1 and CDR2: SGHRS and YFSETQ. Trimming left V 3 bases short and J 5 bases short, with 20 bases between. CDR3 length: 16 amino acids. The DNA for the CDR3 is TGCGCCAGCAGCTCACCTCTGGCGGGGGCGCGGGAGACCCAGTACTTC. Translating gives CASSSPLAGARETQYF.

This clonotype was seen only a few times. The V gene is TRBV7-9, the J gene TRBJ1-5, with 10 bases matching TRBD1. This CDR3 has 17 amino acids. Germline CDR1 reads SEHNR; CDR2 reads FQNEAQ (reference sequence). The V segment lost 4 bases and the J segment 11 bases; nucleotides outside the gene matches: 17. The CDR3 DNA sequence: TGTGCCAGCAGCTCGGCCAAAGGGACAGGGGAAACGGTTGCCCAGCATTTT. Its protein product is CASSSAKGTGETVAQHF.

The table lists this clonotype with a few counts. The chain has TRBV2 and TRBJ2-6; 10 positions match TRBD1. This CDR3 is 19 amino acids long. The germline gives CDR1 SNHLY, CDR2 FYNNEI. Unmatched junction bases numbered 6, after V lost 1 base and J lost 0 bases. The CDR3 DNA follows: TGTGCCAGCAGTGAAGACCCGGGACAGGGGTTCTCTGGGGCCAACGTCCTGACTTTC. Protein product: CASSEDPGQGFSGANVLTF.

The CDR3 sequence: CASSLGDSSFGELFF. CDR3 DNA: TGTGCCAGCAGCTTGGGGGACAGCTCGTTCGGGGAGCTGTTTTTT. The chain employs TRBV7-8 and TRBJ2-2, with 7 bases lining up with TRBD1. Per the germline V gene, CDR1 is SGHVS and CDR2 is FQNEAQ. Trimming took 3 bases from V and 7 from J; bases not matched to a gene: 8. The CDR3 consists of 15 residues.

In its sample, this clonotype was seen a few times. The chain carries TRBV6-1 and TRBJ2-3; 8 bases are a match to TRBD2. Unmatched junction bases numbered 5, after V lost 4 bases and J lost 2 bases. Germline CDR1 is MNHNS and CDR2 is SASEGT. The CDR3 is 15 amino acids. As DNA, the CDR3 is TGTGCCAGCAGTGTGAATAGCGGGGTCACAGATACGCAGTATTTT. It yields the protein CASSVNSGVTDTQYF.

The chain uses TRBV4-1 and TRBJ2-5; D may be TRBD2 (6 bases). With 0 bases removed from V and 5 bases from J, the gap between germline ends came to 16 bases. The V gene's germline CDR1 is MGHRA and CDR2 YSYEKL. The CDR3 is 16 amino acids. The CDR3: CASSQDKARGRETQYF. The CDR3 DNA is TGCGCCAGCAGCCAAGATAAGGCGCGGGGTAGGGAGACCCAGTACTTC.

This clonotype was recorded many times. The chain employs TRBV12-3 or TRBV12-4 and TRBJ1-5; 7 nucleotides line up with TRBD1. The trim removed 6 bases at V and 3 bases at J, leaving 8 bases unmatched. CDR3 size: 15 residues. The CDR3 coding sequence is TGTGCCAGCAGAAATCAGGGGGGGAACAATCAGCCCCAGCATTTT. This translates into CASRNQGGNNQPQHF.